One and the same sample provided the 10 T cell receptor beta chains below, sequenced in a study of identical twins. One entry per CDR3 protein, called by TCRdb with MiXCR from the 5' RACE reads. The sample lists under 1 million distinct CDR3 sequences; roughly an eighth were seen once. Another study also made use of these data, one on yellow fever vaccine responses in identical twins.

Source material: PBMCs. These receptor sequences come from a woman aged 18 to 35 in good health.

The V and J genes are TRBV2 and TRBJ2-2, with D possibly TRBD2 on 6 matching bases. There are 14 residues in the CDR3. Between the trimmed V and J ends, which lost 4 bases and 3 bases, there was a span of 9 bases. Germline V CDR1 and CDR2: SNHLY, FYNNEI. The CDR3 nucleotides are TGTGCCAGCAGTGCGCGGGGCGACACCGGGGAGCTGTTTTTT. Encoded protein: CASSARGDTGELFF.

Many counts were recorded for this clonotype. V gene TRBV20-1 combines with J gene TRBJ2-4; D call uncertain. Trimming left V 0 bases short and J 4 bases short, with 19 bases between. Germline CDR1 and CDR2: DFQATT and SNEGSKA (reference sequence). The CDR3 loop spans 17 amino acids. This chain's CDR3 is CSAREESSRLQKNIQYF. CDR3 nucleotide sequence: TGCAGTGCTAGAGAAGAAAGCTCCCGTTTACAAAAAAACATTCAGTACTTC.

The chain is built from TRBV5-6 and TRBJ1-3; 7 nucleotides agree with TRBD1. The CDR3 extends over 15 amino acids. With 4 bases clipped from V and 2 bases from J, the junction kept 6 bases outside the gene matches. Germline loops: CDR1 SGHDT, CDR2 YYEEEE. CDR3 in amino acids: CASSAKTGTGNTIYF. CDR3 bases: TGTGCCAGCAGCGCGAAGACAGGGACTGGAAACACCATATATTTT.

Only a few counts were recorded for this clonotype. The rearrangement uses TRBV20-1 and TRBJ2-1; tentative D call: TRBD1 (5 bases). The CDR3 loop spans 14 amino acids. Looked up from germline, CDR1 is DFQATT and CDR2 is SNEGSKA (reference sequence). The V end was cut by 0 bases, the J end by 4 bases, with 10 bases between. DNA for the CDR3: TGCAGTGCTAGAGAACTCAGGGCTTACAATGAGCAGTTCTTC. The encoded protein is CSARELRAYNEQFF.

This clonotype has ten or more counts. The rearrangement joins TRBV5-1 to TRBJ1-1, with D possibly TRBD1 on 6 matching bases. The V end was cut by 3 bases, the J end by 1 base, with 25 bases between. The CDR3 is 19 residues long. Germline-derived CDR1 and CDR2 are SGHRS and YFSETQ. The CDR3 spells CASSSPTGKSNLRNTEAFF. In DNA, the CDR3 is TGCGCCAGCAGCTCCCCAACAGGGAAATCAAATTTAAGGAACACTGAAGCTTTCTTT.

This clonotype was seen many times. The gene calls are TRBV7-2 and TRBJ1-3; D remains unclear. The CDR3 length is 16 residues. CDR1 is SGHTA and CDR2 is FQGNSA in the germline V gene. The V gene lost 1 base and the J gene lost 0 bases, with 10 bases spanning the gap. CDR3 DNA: TGTGCCAGCAGCTTAGGGCAGGCGGACTCTGGAAACACCATATATTTT. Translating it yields CASSLGQADSGNTIYF.

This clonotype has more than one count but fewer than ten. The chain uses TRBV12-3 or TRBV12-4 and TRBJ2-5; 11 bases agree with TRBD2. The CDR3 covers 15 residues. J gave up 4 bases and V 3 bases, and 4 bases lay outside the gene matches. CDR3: CASSFTSGSIETQYF. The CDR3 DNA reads TGTGCCAGCAGTTTTACTAGCGGGAGTATAGAGACCCAGTACTTC.

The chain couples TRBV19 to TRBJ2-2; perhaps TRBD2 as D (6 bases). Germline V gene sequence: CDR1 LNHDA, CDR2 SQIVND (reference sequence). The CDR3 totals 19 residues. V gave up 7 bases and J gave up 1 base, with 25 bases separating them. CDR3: CASTPTARRGPKNTGELFF. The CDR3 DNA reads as TGTGCCAGTACCCCGACCGCCCGGAGGGGCCCAAAGAACACCGGGGAGCTGTTTTTT.

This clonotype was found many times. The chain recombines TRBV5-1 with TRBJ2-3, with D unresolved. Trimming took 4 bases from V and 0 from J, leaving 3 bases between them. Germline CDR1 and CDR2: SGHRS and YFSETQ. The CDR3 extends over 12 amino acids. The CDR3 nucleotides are TGCGCCAGCAGCAAAAGCACAGATACGCAGTATTTT. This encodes CASSKSTDTQYF. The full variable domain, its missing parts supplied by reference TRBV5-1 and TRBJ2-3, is KAGVTQTPRYLIKTRGQQVTLSCSPISGHRSVSWYQQTPGQGLQFLFEYFSETQRNKGNFPGRFSGRQFSNSRSEMNVSTLELGDSALYLCASSKSTDTQYFGPGTRLTVL.

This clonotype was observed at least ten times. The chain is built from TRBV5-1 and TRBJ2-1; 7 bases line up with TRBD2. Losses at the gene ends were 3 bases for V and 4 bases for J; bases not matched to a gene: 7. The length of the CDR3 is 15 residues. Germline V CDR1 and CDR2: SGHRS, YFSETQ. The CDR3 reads CASSYAGEAYNEQFF. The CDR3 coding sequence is TGCGCCAGCAGCTACGCGGGAGAAGCATACAATGAGCAGTTCTTC.